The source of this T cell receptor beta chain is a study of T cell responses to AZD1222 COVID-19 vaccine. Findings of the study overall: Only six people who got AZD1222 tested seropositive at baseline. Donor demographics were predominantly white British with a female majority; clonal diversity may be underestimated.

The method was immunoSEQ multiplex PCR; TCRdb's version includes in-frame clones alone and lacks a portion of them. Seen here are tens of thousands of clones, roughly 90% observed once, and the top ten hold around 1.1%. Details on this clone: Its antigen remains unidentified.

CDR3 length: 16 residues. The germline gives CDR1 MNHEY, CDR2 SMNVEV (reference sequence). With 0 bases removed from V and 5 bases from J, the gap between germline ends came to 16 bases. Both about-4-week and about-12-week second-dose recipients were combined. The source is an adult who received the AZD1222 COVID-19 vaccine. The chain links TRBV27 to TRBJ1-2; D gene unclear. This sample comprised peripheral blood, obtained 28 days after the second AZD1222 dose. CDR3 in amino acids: CASSLSVTVDGYGYTF. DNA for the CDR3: TGTGCCAGCAGTTTATCGGTCACAGTCGACGGGTATGGCTACACCTTC.